Given below is one TCR beta chain in context. Its target is not known. This sample was included in a study of identical twins. General study findings and limits: Researchers reported weaker excess twin sharing in beta out-of-frame sequences. Whereas memory repertoires showed no such difference, abundant cord blood beta clonotypes carried fewer insertions.

Each CDR3 protein gets one entry after TCRdb re-called the 5' RACE reads with MiXCR. Here the sample spans 400,000 to 550,000 distinct CDR3 sequences, around 15% being singletons. Unmatched junction bases numbered 6, after V lost 0 bases and J lost 5 bases. This CDR3 region has 16 residues. Germline V gives CDR1 ENHRY, CDR2 SYGVKD. This sample was also put to use in a study of yellow fever vaccine responses in identical twins. That work states: Each twin's T cell response to the vaccine was reported to look partly convergent and partly personalized.

The sequence was collected from a woman aged 18-29 years in good health. Sequenced: CD4+ T cells sorted from blood. The chain recombines TRBV10-3 with TRBJ2-1; TRBD2 matches at 8 bases. For the CDR3, the DNA is TGTGCCATCAGTGAGTCCCAGCGGGAGTTCGACAATGAGCAGTTCTTC. It translates to CAISESQREFDNEQFF.